This T cell receptor beta chain appears in the sequencing data of a study of shared clonotypes between healthy human individuals. Overall study context: Donors were two women and a few men aged 18 to 49. Findings of the study overall: In contrast to clonotypes shared by all four donors, non-shared clonotypes had lower generation probabilities. Naive CD4 clonotypes overlapped across a handful of donors at about 5.2%.

The CDR3 has 13 residues. With 8 bases clipped from V and 8 bases from J, the junction kept 6 bases outside the gene matches. Germline CDR1 and CDR2: SNHLY and FYNNEI. This clone was detected only once. Its antigen is still unknown. CD4+ cells yielded CD45RA+ naive and CD45RA-negative memory subsets. Method: immunoSEQ multiplex PCR; TCRdb's copy keeps in-frame clones and lacks some. This repertoire shows some 2,000,000 clones, 95% found once; its top ten account for roughly 0.13%. V and J are TRBV2 and TRBJ1-6, with 7 positions matching TRBD1. Material: naive CD4+ T cells sorted from blood. Subset denoted: CD45RA+ positively selected. The source is a young man in good health. CDR3 amino acids: CASQGVLYSPLHF. The CDR3 DNA follows: TGTGCCAGCCAGGGGGTACTCTATTCACCCCTCCACTTT.